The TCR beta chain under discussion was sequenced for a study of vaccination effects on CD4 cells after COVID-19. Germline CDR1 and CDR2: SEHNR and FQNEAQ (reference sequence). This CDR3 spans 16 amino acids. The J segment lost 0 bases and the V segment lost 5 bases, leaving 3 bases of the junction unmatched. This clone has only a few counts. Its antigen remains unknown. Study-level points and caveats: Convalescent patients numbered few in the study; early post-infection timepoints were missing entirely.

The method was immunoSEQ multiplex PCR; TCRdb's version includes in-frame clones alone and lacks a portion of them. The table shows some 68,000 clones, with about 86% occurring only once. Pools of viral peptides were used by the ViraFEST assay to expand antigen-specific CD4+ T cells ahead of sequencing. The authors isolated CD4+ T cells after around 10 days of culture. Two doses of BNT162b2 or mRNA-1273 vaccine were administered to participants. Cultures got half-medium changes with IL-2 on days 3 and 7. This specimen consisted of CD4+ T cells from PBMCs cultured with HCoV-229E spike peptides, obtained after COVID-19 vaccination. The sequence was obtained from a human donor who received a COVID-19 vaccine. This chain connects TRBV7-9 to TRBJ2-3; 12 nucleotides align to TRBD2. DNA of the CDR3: TGTGCCAGCAGCATTGGACTAGCGGGGAGCACAGATACGCAGTATTTT. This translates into CASSIGLAGSTDTQYF.